Below, 10 T cell receptor beta chains from the same sample are listed, as sequenced in a study of identical twins. MiXCR, run by TCRdb on the 5' RACE reads, gives a single entry per CDR3 protein. The data show around 1.7 million distinct CDR3 sequences, less than 40% seen once. The sequencing input was cord blood. These receptors all stem from a newborn girl in good health.

This clonotype has a handful of counts. The rearrangement uses TRBV30 and TRBJ1-1; the match to TRBD1 covers 9 bases. The CDR3 is 18 residues long. Germline lookup yields CDR1 GTSNPN and CDR2 SVGIG (reference sequence). V lost 0 bases to trimming and J lost 1 base; unmatched junction nucleotides: 12. CDR3 sequence: CAWSVRGDRALENTEAFF. The CDR3 nucleotides are TGTGCCTGGAGTGTAAGGGGGGACAGGGCGTTGGAGAACACTGAAGCTTTCTTT.

Comment on this clonotype: One end of the junction varies from germline; a read error may be responsible. The chain has TRBV27 and TRBJ2-5; no definite D call. The CDR3 contains 13 residues. Germline V gives CDR1 MNHEY, CDR2 SMNVEV (reference sequence). In DNA, the CDR3 is TGTCCCAGCAGTTCCTTAAGCCAAGAGACCCAGTACTTC. Translated, it gives CPSSSLSQETQYF.

This clonotype was observed a handful of times. V is TRBV6-6 and J is TRBJ1-2; D is possibly TRBD1 (5 bases). The CDR3 contains 14 residues. Germline-derived CDR1 and CDR2 are MNHNY and SVGAGI (reference sequence). Deletions cut 6 bases from V and 5 bases from J, with 16 bases between. This CDR3 is CASSLASEGYGYTF. Here the CDR3 DNA reads TGTGCCAGCAGCTTGGCTAGTGAGGGGTATGGCTACACCTTC.

The chain recombines TRBV29-1 with TRBJ1-1; 8 bases are shared with TRBD1. Germline loops: CDR1 SQVTM, CDR2 ANQGSEA. V lost 4 bases to trimming and J lost 3 bases; unmatched junction nucleotides: 4. The CDR3 length is 13 residues. CDR3 nucleotide sequence: TGCAGCGTTGCCAAGACAGGGGACACTGAAGCTTTCTTT. It translates to CSVAKTGDTEAFF.

The table lists this clonotype with a few counts. The chain recombines TRBV20-1 with TRBJ2-1; tentatively, D is TRBD1 or TRBD2 (5 bases each). Per germline, CDR1 DFQATT and CDR2 SNEGSKA (reference sequence). The CDR3 totals 13 residues. The V end lost 5 bases, the J end lost 8 bases, and 16 bases lay between the germline ends. CDR3 amino acids: CSAPRPRDDEQFF. The CDR3 region has the DNA TGCAGTGCTCCGCGTCCTCGGGACGATGAGCAGTTCTTC.

This rearrangement joins TRBV3-1 to TRBJ2-1; the D is unclear. V was clipped by 3 bases and J by 5 bases, with 17 bases between them. CDR1 and CDR2 from the germline V gene are LGHDT and YNNKEL (reference sequence). The CDR3 sequence is 16 residues long. CDR3 sequence: CASSHSRIRPDNEQFF. DNA for the CDR3: TGTGCCAGCAGCCACAGTAGAATTCGTCCAGACAATGAGCAGTTCTTC.

Comments on this clonotype: The junction differs from germline at one of its ends, possibly a read error. The chain joins TRBV20-1 to TRBJ2-1; 8 nucleotides line up with TRBD1. This CDR3 region has 11 residues. Germline CDR1 and CDR2: DFQATT and SNEGSKA (reference sequence). In DNA form, the CDR3 reads TGCAGTGCCTCGGACAGGGATGAGCCGTTCTTC. It translates to CSASDRDEPFF.

The gene calls are TRBV9 and TRBJ2-7; possible D gene TRBD2, 6 bases. The germline gives CDR1 SGDLS, CDR2 YYNGEE. The ends were cut back, 4 bases at V and 2 bases at J, with 16 bases in the middle. The CDR3 runs to 15 residues. CDR3 sequence: CASSPKGGPTYEQYF. The CDR3 DNA follows: TGTGCCAGCAGCCCCAAGGGAGGACCCACCTACGAGCAGTACTTC.

This clonotype has a handful of counts. This rearrangement joins TRBV9 to TRBJ2-3; D gene uncertain. V dropped 0 bases and J dropped 6 bases, with 11 bases sitting between them. Germline CDR1 SGDLS, CDR2 YYNGEE. This CDR3 region has 14 residues. CDR3 protein: CASSVALKRDTQYF. The CDR3 DNA reads as TGTGCCAGCAGCGTAGCATTGAAGAGGGATACGCAGTATTTT. Variable domain in full (rest from reference TRBV9 and TRBJ2-3): DSGVTQTPKHLITATGQRVTLRCSPRSGDLSVYWYQQSLDQGLQFLIQYYNGEERAKGNILERFSAQQFPDLHSELNLSSLELGDSALYFCASSVALKRDTQYFGPGTRLTVL.

V and J are TRBV20-1 and TRBJ2-2; D tentatively reads TRBD1 or TRBD2 (12 bases each). There are 22 residues in the CDR3. Between the trimmed V and J ends, which lost 3 bases and 5 bases, there was a span of 37 bases. Germline V gene sequence: CDR1 DFQATT, CDR2 SNEGSKA (reference sequence). In DNA, the CDR3 is TGCAGTGCTAGTAACCCGGGACAGGGGGCGCGACTAGCGGGAGAAGGGACCGGGGAGCTGTTTTTT. This codes for CSASNPGQGARLAGEGTGELFF.